This T cell receptor (beta chain) came from a study of shared clonotypes between healthy human individuals. Libraries were prepared by immunoSEQ multiplex PCR; TCRdb keeps only in-frame clonotypes and omits some of them. The data show 2,500,000 or so clones, around 92% seen once. Study-wide results and caveats: Non-shared clonotypes displayed generation probabilities falling below those of clonotypes present in all four donors. Estimated richness values were generally larger in naive subsets than in memory subsets.

Per the germline V gene, CDR1 is SGHRS and CDR2 is YFSETQ. Trimming at V came to 1 base and at J to 2 bases, leaving 8 bases not matched to a gene. The CDR3 consists of 16 residues. As regards this clone: The antigen remains unidentified.

This TCR derives from a man aged 18 to 30 in good health. Some clones in this sample may be carry-over from other donors' samples. The source material was naive CD4+ T cells from PBMCs. Subset described: CD45RA+ positively selected. The V gene is TRBV5-1, the J gene TRBJ2-5, with 7 nucleotides matching TRBD2. CDR3 sequence: CASSLLVAGGQETQYF. DNA for the CDR3: TGCGCCAGCAGCTTGTTGGTAGCGGGTGGGCAAGAGACCCAGTACTTC.